This T cell receptor (beta chain) was retrieved from a study of radiotherapy plus CTLA-4 blockade in lung cancer. The overall study: Of the patients, roughly 20% showed objective responses and around 32% attained disease control.

The ends lost 1 base at V and 11 bases at J; junction bases unmatched: 13. The CDR3 contains 15 residues. Germline CDR1 and CDR2: KGHSH and LQKENI. The protocol was immunoSEQ multiplex PCR, while the TCRdb copy is restricted to in-frame clones and leaves out a portion. Among about 97,000 clones, approximately 72% were seen once, and the ten largest hold approximately 3%. Study conclusions and caveats: The study found tumor-derived TCR clones expanded in blood after radiotherapy plus ipilimumab. Early clone dynamics of blood T cells, plus interferon-beta, reportedly predicted response best.

A word on this clone: The target antigen is unknown.

It was focal radiation plus CTLA-4 blockade with ipilimumab that patients with chemo-refractory metastatic non-small-cell lung cancer received. Sequencing used peripheral blood, obtained from a patient treated with radiotherapy plus ipilimumab. The chain employs TRBV18 and TRBJ2-5; 7 bases agree with TRBD2. The sequence was obtained from a human donor with non-small cell lung cancer who had a partial response to radiotherapy plus ipilimumab. Some clones in this sample may be carry-over from other donors' samples. The CDR3 protein is CASSPLEGAGWEQYF. For the CDR3, the DNA is TGTGCCAGCTCACCACTAGAAGGAGCGGGGTGGGAGCAGTACTTC.